This TCR beta chain comes out of a study of graft-versus-host responses after intestinal transplantation. Between the trimmed V and J ends, which lost 5 bases and 6 bases, there was a span of 14 bases. CDR1 and CDR2 (germline): SGHAT, FQNNGV. The CDR3 covers 15 residues. Remarks on this clone: Antigen unknown.

Libraries were prepared by immunoSEQ multiplex PCR; TCRdb keeps only in-frame clonotypes and omits some of them. The table includes roughly 99,000 clones, 80% to 95% detected once. The receptor comes from a human donor who was the organ donor for an intestinal transplant. V is TRBV11-2 and J is TRBJ1-6, with D unclear. The sequencing here drew on unstimulated CD8+ T cells sorted from spleen or lymph node cells, taken before transplant. CDR3 DNA sequence: TGTGCCAGCAGCCCCACTGGTACAGCTAATTCACCCCTCCACTTT. It codes for CASSPTGTANSPLHF. Full variable domain (missing parts from reference TRBV11-2 and TRBJ1-6): EAGVAQSPRYKIIEKRQSVAFWCNPISGHATLYWYQQILGQGPKLLIQFQNNGVVDDSQLPKDRFSAERLKGVDSTLKIQPAKLEDSAVYLCASSPTGTANSPLHFGNGTRLTVT.